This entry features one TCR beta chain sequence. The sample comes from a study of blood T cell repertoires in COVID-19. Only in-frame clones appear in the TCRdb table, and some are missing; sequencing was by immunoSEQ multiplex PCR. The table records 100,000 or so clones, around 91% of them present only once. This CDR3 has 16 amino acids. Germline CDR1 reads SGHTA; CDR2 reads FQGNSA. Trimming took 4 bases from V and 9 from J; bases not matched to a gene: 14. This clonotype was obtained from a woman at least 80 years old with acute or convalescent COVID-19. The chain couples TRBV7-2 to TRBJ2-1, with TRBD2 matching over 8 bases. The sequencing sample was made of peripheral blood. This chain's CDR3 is CASSSRGDAAAGEQFF. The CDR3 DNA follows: TGTGCCAGCAGCTCGCGGGGGGACGCGGCCGCGGGTGAGCAGTTCTTC.